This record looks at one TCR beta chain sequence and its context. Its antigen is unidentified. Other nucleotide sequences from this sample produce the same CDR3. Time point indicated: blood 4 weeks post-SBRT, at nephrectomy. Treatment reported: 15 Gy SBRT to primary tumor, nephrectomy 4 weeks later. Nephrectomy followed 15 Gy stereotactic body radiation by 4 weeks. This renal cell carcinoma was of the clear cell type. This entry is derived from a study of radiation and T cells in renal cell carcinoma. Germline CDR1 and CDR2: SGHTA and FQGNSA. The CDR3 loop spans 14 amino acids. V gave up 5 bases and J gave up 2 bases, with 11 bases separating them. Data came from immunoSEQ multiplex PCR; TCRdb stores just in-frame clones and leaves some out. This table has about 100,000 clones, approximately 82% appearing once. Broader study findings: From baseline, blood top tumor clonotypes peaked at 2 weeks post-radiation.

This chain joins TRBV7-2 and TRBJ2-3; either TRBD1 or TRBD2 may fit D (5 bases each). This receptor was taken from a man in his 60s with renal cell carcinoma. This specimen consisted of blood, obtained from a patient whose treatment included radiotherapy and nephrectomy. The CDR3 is CASSRDQSTDTQYF. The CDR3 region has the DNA TGTGCCAGCAGCCGGGACCAGTCCACAGATACGCAGTATTTT.